This T cell receptor (beta chain) was identified in a study of cytomegalovirus exposure and HLA in healthy donors. For the study at large: An early release of data contained 70 million to 95 million unique TCRs, which came from HLA-typed donors.

Use of 60 Vbeta and 13 Jbeta primers characterized the PCR. Libraries were prepared by immunoSEQ multiplex PCR; TCRdb keeps only in-frame clonotypes and omits some of them. This table has nearly 200,000 clones, around 75% appearing once. Whole-study findings and limits: The classifier reportedly diagnosed cytomegalovirus status with high specificity and sensitivity. Most subjects' HLA-A and HLA-B alleles were reportedly predicted from TCR beta sequences. Later analysis showed TCR association rates varying by HLA locus, highest for DRB1 and lowest for HLA-C.

Germline V gives CDR1 SGHTA, CDR2 FQGTGA. Trimming took off 1 base at V and 6 bases at J, with 19 bases between the two ends. The CDR3 totals 17 residues. In this sample, this clone turned up a few times. Its antigen is still unknown. The rearrangement links TRBV7-3 to TRBJ2-1, with D possibly TRBD2 on 6 matching bases. Sequencing used PBMCs. This receptor was taken from a male donor in good health and CMV-seropositive. CDR3: CASSLIERAFGGNEQFF. DNA of the CDR3: TGTGCCAGCAGCTTAATCGAGCGGGCATTTGGTGGCAATGAGCAGTTCTTC.